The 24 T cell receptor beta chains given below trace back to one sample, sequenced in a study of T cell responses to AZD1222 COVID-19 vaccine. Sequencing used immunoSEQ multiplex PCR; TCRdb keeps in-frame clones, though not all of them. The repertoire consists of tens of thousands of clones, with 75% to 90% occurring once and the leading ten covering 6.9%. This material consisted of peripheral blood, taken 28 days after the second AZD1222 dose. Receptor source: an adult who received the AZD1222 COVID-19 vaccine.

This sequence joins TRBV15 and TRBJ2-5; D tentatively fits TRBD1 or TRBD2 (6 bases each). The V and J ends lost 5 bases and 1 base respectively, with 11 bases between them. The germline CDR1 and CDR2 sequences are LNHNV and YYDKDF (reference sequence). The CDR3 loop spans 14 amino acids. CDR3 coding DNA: TGTGCCACCAGCGCGGGACACCTCCAAGAGACCCAGTACTTC. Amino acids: CATSAGHLQETQYF.

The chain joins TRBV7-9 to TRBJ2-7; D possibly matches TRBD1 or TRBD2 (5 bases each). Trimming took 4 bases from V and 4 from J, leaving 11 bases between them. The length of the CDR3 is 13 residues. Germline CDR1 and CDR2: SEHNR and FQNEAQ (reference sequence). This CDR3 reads CASSWDATYEQYF. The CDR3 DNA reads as TGTGCCAGCAGCTGGGACGCCACTTACGAGCAGTACTTC.

The CDR3 sequence: CASSFLAVQETQYF. CDR3 sequence (DNA): TGCGCCAGCAGCTTCCTAGCGGTCCAAGAGACCCAGTACTTC. This chain joins TRBV5-1 and TRBJ2-5, with TRBD2 matching 7 bases. J was trimmed by 1 base and V by 2 bases; bases with no gene match: 2. Germline lookup yields CDR1 SGHRS and CDR2 YFSETQ. This CDR3 comprises 14 residues.

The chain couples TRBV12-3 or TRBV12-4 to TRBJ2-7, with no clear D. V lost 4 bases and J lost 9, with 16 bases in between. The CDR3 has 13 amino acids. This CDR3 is CASSSAIRGRQYF. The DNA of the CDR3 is TGTGCCAGCAGTTCGGCCATTAGAGGACGGCAGTACTTC.

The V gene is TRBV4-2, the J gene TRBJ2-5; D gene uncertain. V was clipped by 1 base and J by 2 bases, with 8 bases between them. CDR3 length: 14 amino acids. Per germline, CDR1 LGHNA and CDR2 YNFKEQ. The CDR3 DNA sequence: TGTGCCAGCAGCCAAGGGCAGGCTCAAGAGACCCAGTACTTC. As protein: CASSQGQAQETQYF.

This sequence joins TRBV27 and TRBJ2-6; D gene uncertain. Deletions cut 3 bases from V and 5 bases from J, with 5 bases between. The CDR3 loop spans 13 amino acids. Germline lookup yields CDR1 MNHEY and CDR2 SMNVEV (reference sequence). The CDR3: CASSFRRANVLTF. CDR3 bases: TGTGCCAGCAGTTTCCGGAGGGCCAACGTCCTGACTTTC.

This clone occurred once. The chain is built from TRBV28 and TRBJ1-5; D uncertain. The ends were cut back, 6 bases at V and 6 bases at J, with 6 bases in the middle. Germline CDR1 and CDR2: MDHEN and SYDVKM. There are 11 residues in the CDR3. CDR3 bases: TGTGCCAGCAGCATCGGTCAGCCCCAGCATTTT. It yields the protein CASSIGQPQHF.

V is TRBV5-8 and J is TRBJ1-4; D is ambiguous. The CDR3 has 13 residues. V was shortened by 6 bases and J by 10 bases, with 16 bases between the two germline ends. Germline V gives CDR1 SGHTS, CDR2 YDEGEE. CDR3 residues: CASTIRVGGKLFF. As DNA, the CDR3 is TGTGCCAGCACCATTCGGGTAGGAGGAAAACTGTTTTTT.

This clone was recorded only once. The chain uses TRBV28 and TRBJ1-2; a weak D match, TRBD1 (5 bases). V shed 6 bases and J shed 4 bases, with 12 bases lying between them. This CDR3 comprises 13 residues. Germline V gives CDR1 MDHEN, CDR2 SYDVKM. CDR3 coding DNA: TGTGCCAGCAGCCCGGGGCTTACCTATGGCTACACCTTC. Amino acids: CASSPGLTYGYTF.

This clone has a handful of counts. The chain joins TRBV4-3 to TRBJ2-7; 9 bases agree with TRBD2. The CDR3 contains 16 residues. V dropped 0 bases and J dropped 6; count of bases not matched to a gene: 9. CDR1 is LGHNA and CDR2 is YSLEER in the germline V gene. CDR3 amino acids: CASSQDGVAGAGEQYF. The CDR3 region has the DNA TGCGCCAGCAGCCAAGATGGGGTAGCGGGAGCGGGCGAGCAGTACTTC.

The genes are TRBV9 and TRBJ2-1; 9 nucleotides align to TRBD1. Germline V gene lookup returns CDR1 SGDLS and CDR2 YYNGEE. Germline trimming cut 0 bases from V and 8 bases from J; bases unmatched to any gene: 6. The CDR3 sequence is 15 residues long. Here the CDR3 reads CASSVGGQGAYEQFF. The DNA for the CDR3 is TGTGCCAGCAGCGTAGGGGGACAGGGTGCCTATGAGCAGTTCTTC.

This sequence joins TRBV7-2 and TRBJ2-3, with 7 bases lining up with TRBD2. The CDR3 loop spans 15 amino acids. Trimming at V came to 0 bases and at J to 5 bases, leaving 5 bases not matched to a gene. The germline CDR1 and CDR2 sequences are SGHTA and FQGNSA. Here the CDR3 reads CASSLAGGRLDTQYF. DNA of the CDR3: TGTGCCAGCAGCTTAGCGGGAGGGCGATTAGATACGCAGTATTTT.

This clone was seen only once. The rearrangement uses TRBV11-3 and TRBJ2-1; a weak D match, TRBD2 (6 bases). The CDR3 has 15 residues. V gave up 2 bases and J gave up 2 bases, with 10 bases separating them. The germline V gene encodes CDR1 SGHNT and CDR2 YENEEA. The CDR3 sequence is CASSLSGSPYNEQFF. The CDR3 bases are TGTGCCAGCAGCTTATCCGGGAGCCCCTACAATGAGCAGTTCTTC.

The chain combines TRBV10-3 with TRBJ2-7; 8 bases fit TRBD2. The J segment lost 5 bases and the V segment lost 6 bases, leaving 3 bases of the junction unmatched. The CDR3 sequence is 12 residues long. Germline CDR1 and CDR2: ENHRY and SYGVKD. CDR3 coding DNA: TGTGCCATCAGGACTAGCGCCAACGAGCAGTACTTC. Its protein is CAIRTSANEQYF.

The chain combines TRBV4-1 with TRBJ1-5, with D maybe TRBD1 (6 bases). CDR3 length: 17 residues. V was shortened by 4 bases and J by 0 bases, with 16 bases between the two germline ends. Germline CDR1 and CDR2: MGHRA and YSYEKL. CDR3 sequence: CASSRDSRGHSNQPQHF. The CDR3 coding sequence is TGCGCCAGCAGCCGTGATTCCAGGGGACATAGCAATCAGCCCCAGCATTTT.

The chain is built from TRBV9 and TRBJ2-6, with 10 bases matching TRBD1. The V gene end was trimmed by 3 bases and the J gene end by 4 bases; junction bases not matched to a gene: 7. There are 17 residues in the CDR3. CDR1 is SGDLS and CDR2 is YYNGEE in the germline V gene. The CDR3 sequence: CASSEGTGASGANVLTF. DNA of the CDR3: TGTGCCAGCAGCGAGGGGACAGGGGCGTCGGGGGCCAACGTCCTGACTTTC.

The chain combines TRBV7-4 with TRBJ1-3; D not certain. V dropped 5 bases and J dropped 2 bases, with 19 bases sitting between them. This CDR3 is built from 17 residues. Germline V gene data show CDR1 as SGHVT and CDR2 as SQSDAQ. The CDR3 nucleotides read TGTGCCAGCAGCCAGGACTTAGCAATGCTAGCTGGAAACACCATATATTTT. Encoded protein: CASSQDLAMLAGNTIYF.

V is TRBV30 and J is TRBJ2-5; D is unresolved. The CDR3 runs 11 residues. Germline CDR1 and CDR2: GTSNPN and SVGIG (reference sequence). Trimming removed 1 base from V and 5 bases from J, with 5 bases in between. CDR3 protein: CAWSGGETQYF. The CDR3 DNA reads TGTGCCTGGAGTGGCGGTGAGACCCAGTACTTC.

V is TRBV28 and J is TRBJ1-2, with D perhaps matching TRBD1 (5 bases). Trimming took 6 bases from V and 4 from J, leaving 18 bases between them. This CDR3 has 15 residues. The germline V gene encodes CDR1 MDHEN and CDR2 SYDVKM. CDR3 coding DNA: TGTGCCAGCAGCTTAACGCCCGACAGTCTCTATGGCTACACCTTC. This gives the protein CASSLTPDSLYGYTF.

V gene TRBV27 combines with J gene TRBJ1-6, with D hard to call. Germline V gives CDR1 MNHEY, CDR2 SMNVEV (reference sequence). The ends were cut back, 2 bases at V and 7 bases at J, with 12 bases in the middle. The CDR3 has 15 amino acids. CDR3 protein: CASSLTQFSNSPLHF. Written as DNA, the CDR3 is TGTGCCAGCAGTTTAACACAGTTTTCCAATTCACCCCTCCACTTT.

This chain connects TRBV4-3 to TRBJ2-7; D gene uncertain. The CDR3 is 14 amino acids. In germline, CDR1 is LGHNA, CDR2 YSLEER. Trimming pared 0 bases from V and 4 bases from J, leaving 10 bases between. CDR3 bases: TGCGCCAGCAGCCAAGATCAAGCAGGTTACGAGCAGTACTTC. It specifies CASSQDQAGYEQYF.

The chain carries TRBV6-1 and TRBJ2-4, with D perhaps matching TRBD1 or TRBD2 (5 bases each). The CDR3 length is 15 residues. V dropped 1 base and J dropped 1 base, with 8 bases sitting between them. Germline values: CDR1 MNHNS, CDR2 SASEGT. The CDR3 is CASSEVGAAKNIQYF. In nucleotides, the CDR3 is TGTGCCAGCAGTGAAGTCGGGGCGGCCAAAAACATTCAGTACTTC.

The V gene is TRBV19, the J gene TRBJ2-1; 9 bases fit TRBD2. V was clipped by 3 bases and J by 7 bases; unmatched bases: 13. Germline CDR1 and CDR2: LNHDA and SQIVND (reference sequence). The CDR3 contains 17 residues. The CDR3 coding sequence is TGTGCCAGTAGTATCCCACCATCAGCGGGGGGCTGGAATGAGCAGTTCTTC. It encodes CASSIPPSAGGWNEQFF.

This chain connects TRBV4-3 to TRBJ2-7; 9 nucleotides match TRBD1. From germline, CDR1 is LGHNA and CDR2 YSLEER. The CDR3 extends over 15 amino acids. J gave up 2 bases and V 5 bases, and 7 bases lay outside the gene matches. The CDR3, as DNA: TGCGCCAGCAGCATCGGACAGGGGCGACCCTACGAGCAGTACTTC. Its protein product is CASSIGQGRPYEQYF.